The entry below gives a single T cell receptor (beta chain) sequence along with its context. This clonotype came up a few times. Its antigen has not been determined. Per-base qualities were not stored, and no clone one base away is much larger. The source of the sample is a study of response to subunit inactivated influenza vaccine (dated by TCRdb to 2016 to 2019). At the level of the whole study: Deep quantitative profiling of the T cell receptor repertoire was used in the study to follow responses to a trivalent subunit inactivated influenza vaccine.

Unmatched junction bases come to 8, with V trimmed by 6 bases and J by 6 bases. Based on the germline V gene (reference sequence), the CDR1 and CDR2 sequences are DFQATT and SNEGSKA. The cysteine opens and the phenylalanine closes a CDR3 of 14 amino acids. Only CDR3 DNA is held: 42 bases, read in frame from base 1. The library came from RT-PCR. The reads were generated on an Illumina HiSeq 2500. The public reads were quality trimmed at Q25 with fastp and then assembled into clones with MiXCR by TCRdb, keeping productive beta chains. A single entry per CDR3 protein holds the most common genes and DNA from its merged rows. The table for this sample lists 450,000 to 550,000 distinct CDR3 sequences; 25% of them were counted only once. The top ten clonotypes cover about 1.9% of the sample. Results the study describes overall, beyond this receptor: It was suggested by the authors that each seasonal influenza vaccination may recruit only a limited number of new T cells.

The receptor was derived from a middle-aged man who received an inactivated influenza vaccine. Donor details come from another sample of the same person, matched by shared clones. The sample in question was CD4+ T cells sorted from PBMCs, obtained roughly 5 days after vaccination. This receptor chain uses TRBV20-1 and TRBJ2-1; 10 bases in between match TRBD2. The CDR3 in this case is CSAILAGRRNEQFF. DNA sequence: TGCAGTGCAATACTAGCGGGGCGTCGCAATGAGCAGTTCTTC.